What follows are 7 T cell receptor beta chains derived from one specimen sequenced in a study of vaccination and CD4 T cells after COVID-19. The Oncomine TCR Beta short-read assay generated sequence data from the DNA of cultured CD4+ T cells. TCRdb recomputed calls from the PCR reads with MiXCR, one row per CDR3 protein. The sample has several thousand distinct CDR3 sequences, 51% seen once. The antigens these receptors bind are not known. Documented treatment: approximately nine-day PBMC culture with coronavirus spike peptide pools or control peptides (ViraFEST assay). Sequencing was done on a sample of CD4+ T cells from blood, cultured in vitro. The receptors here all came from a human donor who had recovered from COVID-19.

This CDR3 reads CASGLDSSEAFF. The DNA of the CDR3 is TGTGCTAGTGGTTTGGACAGCTCTGAAGCTTTCTTT. The chain combines TRBV12-5 with TRBJ1-1, with D uncertain. V dropped 1 base and J dropped 6 bases, with 6 bases sitting between them. The CDR3 is 12 amino acids. Looked up from germline, CDR1 is LGHNT and CDR2 is FRNRAP.

For the CDR3, the DNA is TGTGCCAGCTCACCTCAACGGGATTCACCCCTCCACTTT. It codes for CASSPQRDSPLHF. The chain links TRBV18 to TRBJ1-6; D is unresolved. This CDR3 has 13 residues. From germline, CDR1 is KGHSH and CDR2 LQKENI. With 3 bases removed from V and 8 bases from J, the gap between germline ends came to 8 bases.

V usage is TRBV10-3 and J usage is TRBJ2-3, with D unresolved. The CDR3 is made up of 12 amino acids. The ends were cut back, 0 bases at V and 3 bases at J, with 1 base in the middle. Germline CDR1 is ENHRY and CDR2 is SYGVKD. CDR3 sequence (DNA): TGTGCCATCAGTGAGTCTACAGATACGCAGTATTTT. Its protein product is CAISESTDTQYF.

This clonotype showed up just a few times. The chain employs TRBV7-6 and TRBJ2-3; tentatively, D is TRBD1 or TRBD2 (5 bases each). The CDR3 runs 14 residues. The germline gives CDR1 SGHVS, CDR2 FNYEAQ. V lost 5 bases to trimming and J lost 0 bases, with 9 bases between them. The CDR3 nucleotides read TGTGCCAGCAGCGAGGGGTCTAGCACAGATACGCAGTATTTT. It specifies CASSEGSSTDTQYF.

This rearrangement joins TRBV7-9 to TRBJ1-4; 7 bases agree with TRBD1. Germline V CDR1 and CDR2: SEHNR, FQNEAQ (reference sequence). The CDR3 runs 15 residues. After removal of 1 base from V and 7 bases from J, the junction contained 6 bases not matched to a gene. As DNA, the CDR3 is TGTGCCAGCAGCTTAGAGGGGACAGCTTTTGAAAAACTGTTTTTT. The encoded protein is CASSLEGTAFEKLFF.

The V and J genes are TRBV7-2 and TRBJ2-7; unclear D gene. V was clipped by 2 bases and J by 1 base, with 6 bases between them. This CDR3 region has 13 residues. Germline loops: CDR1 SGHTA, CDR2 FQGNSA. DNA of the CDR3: TGTGCCAGCAGCTTACAGATTTCCTACGAGCAGTACTTC. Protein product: CASSLQISYEQYF.

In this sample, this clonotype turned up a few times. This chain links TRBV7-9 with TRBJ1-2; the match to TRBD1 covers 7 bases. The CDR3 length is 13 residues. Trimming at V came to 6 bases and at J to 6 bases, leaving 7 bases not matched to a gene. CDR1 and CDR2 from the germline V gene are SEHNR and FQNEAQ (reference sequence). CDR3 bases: TGTGCCAGCAGTTTTAGGGGGCAGGATGGCTACACCTTC. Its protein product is CASSFRGQDGYTF.